This record covers a single T cell receptor (beta chain). It lacks a known antigen. Base qualities are not recorded, but no much larger clone differs from it by a single base. The data were obtained in a study of shared T cell receptors in the human thymus listed by TCRdb under 2021. Regarding the complete study: The study investigated the way shared, self-reactive T-cell receptor alpha chains are produced in the human thymus.

Receptor amplification or capture employed the immunoSEQ multiplex PCR assay. Imported from immuneACCESS, the table was reduced by TCRdb to in-frame sequences with V and J called. These copies leave out some clones; in studies compared against another copy, an unresolved V gene accounts for under half, and the cause of the remainder is not known. For this sample the table gives hundreds of thousands of clones, of which roughly 88% were detected only once. Roughly 0.01% of the sample is taken by the ten largest. The V and J ends are trimmed by 6 bases and 4 bases, leaving 13 bases between them. CDR1 and CDR2 (SNHLY, FYNNEI) derive from the germline V gene. The CDR3 goes from the cysteine to the phenylalanine over 14 residues. Solely the CDR3 DNA is kept, with 42 bases framed from the first base. These data were also filed under a second study, of human thymus T cells. From the second report: Donors were immunologically healthy infants undergoing open corrective cardiac surgery for congenital heart defects in Finland. The thymus tissue came from surgical resects taken out during corrective cardiac surgery. Both the thymic and the peripheral blood repertoires appeared to show biased V and J gene segment usage. According to the related research, thymic TCR repertoires were highly overlapping among unrelated individuals. The study characterized TCR alpha and beta repertoires from fewer than ten infant thymus samples and a few related peripheral blood samples. The cohort included about six male and a couple of female infants, with donor ages spanning 7 to 244 days. Thymocytes were mechanically released from the tissue and were stored as pellets of roughly 9-31 million cells at -70 degrees C. A QIAsymphony instrument was used to extract genomic DNA from frozen cell pellets. The immunoSEQ multiplex PCR assay was used to amplify the TCRB and TCRAD loci from a standardized quantity of quality-controlled genomic DNA. The amplicons covered the V(D)J region and were long enough to include the CDR3 and to identify the V and J genes. The amplicons were sequenced on an Illumina platform via the commercial immunoSEQ service. Primer bias and sequencing errors were corrected as previously described, and TCRAD and TCRB were defined on the basis of the IMGT database. Analysis of the repertoires was done with immunoSEQ Analyzer 3.0 and VDJTools and included basic statistics, V/J segment usage, diversity estimates, rarefaction and pairwise overlap. To estimate diversity, the Chao1, ChaoE, Efron-Thisted, Shannon and inverse Simpson indices were applied, and diversity was also estimated on datasets down-sampled to the smallest sample. Repertoire overlap used strict matching of CDR3 nucleotide sequence, V gene and J gene, with Jaccard-based multidimensional scaling clustering. On average, about 800,000 unique TCRB clonotypes were obtained from thymus samples, compared with about 84,000 from blood samples.

Rearrangement joined TRBV2 to TRBJ2-1; the D gene lacks a confident call. The specimen was thymocytes. This TCR was sampled from a girl under three years old with a congenital heart defect. Donor details come from another sample of the same person, matched by shared clones. The nucleotides are TGTGCCAGCAGACAGAATGAACATTACAATGAGCAGTTCTTC. Its product reads: CASRQNEHYNEQFF.